This TCR beta chain was identified in a study of T cell responses to AZD1222 COVID-19 vaccine. General study results and limits: At baseline, just a handful of AZD1222 recipients tested seropositive. In a largely white British group with more females than males, clonal diversity was possibly underestimated.

Profiling relied on immunoSEQ multiplex PCR, and the TCRdb table lists in-frame clones only, not all of them. The table has about 180,000 clones, approximately 90% seen once; the top ten hold 1.9%. With regard to this clone: Antigen: not known.

Germline V gives CDR1 SGHTA, CDR2 FQGTGA. The CDR3 runs to 14 residues. Trimming pared 5 bases from V and 5 bases from J, leaving 13 bases between. This sequence originates from an adult in good health. The sample here was peripheral blood, taken on day 0 of AZD1222 vaccination. This sequence joins TRBV7-3 and TRBJ2-1, with D tentatively TRBD1 or TRBD2 (5 bases each). Here the CDR3 DNA reads TGTGCCAGCAGCCCTCGGGACGGTGACAATGAGCAGTTCTTC. It yields the protein CASSPRDGDNEQFF.